This TCR beta chain is drawn from a study of human T cells and chemical hapten exposure. About the study: Per-sample TCR yields varied mainly from small pooled library volume differences. Whole-study results and caveats: DPC sensitization left the count of TCRs above 1 in 1000 unchanged.

It was unfractionated whole blood from which total RNA was extracted. This clonotype was counted ten times or more. The antigen is not known. Per the study methods: Samples had a median of around 96,000 TCRs, ranging roughly 23,224 to 750,000. TCRdb used MiXCR to reprocess the 5' RACE reads, holding one entry per CDR3 protein. TCRdb assigned the V and J calls; the authors' analysis was not used. Among about 140,000 distinct CDR3 sequences listed, approximately 4% were seen once. This CDR3 is built from 14 residues. CDR1 and CDR2 (germline): SEHNR, FQNEAQ (reference sequence). V was clipped by 2 bases and J by 6 bases, with 12 bases between them.

This TCR was sampled from a female donor in good health. This chain connects TRBV7-9 to TRBJ2-3; D remains unclear. CDR3 nucleotide sequence: TGTGCCAGCAGCTTATTTCCGAACGACGATACGCAGTATTTT. It is translated as CASSLFPNDDTQYF.